Below, 13 T cell receptor beta chains from the same sample are listed, as sequenced in a study of T cells after yellow fever vaccination. MiXCR, run by TCRdb on the 5' RACE reads, gives a single entry per CDR3 protein. The data hold about 310,000 distinct CDR3 sequences, with approximately 3.8% observed a single time. The source material was PBMCs, sampled on the day of the yellow fever booster vaccination. All receptors derive from a man aged 18 to 30 who received the YFV17D yellow fever vaccine.

The chain carries TRBV5-1 and TRBJ1-2, with 8 bases fitting TRBD1. Germline V CDR1 and CDR2: SGHRS, YFSETQ. Germline trimming cut 3 bases from V and 3 bases from J; bases unmatched to any gene: 10. CDR3 length: 16 amino acids. The CDR3 loop is CASSSTGARGDYGYTF. As DNA, the CDR3 is TGCGCCAGCAGCTCGACAGGGGCCCGGGGAGACTATGGCTACACCTTC.

This rearrangement joins TRBV9 to TRBJ1-2, with 7 bases matching TRBD1. CDR3 length: 15 residues. V trimming: 2 bases; J trimming: 4 bases; junction bases outside the gene matches: 8. Germline CDR1 SGDLS, CDR2 YYNGEE. This CDR3 is CASSVTGYPVYGYTF. The DNA of the CDR3 is TGTGCCAGCAGCGTGACAGGGTACCCCGTCTATGGCTACACCTTC.

The rearrangement joins TRBV20-1 to TRBJ1-4, with unresolved D. The CDR3 consists of 13 residues. The V gene lost 6 bases and the J gene lost 4 bases, with 12 bases spanning the gap. Germline V gene sequence: CDR1 DFQATT, CDR2 SNEGSKA (reference sequence). The CDR3 DNA reads TGCAGTGCCCAAAACAGCGGTAATGAAAAACTGTTTTTT. It yields the protein CSAQNSGNEKLFF.

This clonotype has ten or more counts. CDR3 nucleotide sequence: TGTGCCAGCAGTTCCTGGAACACTGAAGCTTTCTTT. Its translation is CASSSWNTEAFF. The rearrangement uses TRBV28 and TRBJ1-1, with unresolved D. From germline, CDR1 is MDHEN and CDR2 SYDVKM. Trimming took 4 bases from V and 1 from J, leaving 4 bases between them. This CDR3 is 12 amino acids long.

This clonotype appeared many times. J is TRBJ2-2 and V is TRBV7-2; D may be TRBD1 or TRBD2 (6 bases each). From germline, CDR1 is SGHTA and CDR2 FQGNSA. This CDR3 contains 15 residues. V dropped 6 bases and J dropped 2 bases, with 13 bases sitting between them. CDR3 region: CASRPGARNTGELFF. CDR3 bases: TGTGCCAGCAGACCGGGGGCTCGAAACACCGGGGAGCTGTTTTTT.

Many counts were recorded for this clonotype. The chain is built from TRBV9 and TRBJ2-7; 7 nucleotides align to TRBD1. J was trimmed by 2 bases and V by 0 bases; bases with no gene match: 5. Germline CDR1 reads SGDLS; CDR2 reads YYNGEE. This CDR3 comprises 15 residues. In nucleotides, the CDR3 is TGTGCCAGCAGCGTAGGAGGACAGGTCACCTACGAGCAGTACTTC. Protein: CASSVGGQVTYEQYF.

This clonotype was seen ten or more times. V usage is TRBV9 and J usage is TRBJ2-5, with D unclear. Germline V gene data show CDR1 as SGDLS and CDR2 as YYNGEE. The V end was cut by 0 bases, the J end by 4 bases, with 7 bases between. There are 13 residues in the CDR3. For the CDR3, the DNA is TGTGCCAGCAGCGTAGTCCCTCGAGAGACCCAGTACTTC. Protein: CASSVVPRETQYF.

Regarding this clonotype: A much larger clone differs by one base, so this may be a read error. Since the CDR3 does not end with the conserved phenylalanine or tryptophan, this likely comes from a read error. V is TRBV28 and J is TRBJ2-2; no reliable D call. Between the trimmed V and J ends, which lost 7 bases and 7 bases, there was a span of 7 bases. CDR1 and CDR2 from the germline V gene are MDHEN and SYDVKM. The CDR3 covers 11 residues. The CDR3 nucleotides read TGTGCCAGCACCGTAGACGGGGAGCTGTTTCTT. Its protein product is CASTVDGELFL.

This clonotype has just a few counts. The chain's CDR3 is CSASRQALNEKLFF. CDR3 nucleotide sequence: TGCAGTGCTTCCCGACAGGCACTTAATGAAAAACTGTTTTTT. The chain employs TRBV20-1 and TRBJ1-4; D perhaps matches TRBD1 (6 bases). The CDR3 runs 14 residues. V was pared by 5 bases and J by 4 bases, with 14 bases between. Per germline, CDR1 DFQATT and CDR2 SNEGSKA (reference sequence).

The sample holds a few counts of this clonotype. The chain has TRBV5-1 and TRBJ2-5, with TRBD1 identical over 7 bases. This CDR3 region has 14 residues. Germline V gene data show CDR1 as SGHRS and CDR2 as YFSETQ. Trimming removed 6 bases from V and 9 bases from J; junction bases left unmatched: 14. CDR3 loop: CASTQGSITSAQYF. CDR3 in DNA: TGCGCCAGCACACAGGGGTCGATCACGTCGGCCCAGTACTTC.

Many counts were recorded for this clonotype. This chain links TRBV12-3 or TRBV12-4 with TRBJ2-5, with a tentative D call TRBD1 (5 bases). The CDR3 has 15 residues. Trimming left V 4 bases short and J 5 bases short, with 17 bases between. The CDR3 coding sequence is TGTGCCAGCAGTTACCCGACCGGGTACAGGGAGACCCAGTACTTC. Protein: CASSYPTGYRETQYF.

The rearrangement links TRBV21-1 to TRBJ2-7; the table names TRBD1, a call not compared with the DNA. TRBV21-1 is flagged as a pseudogene. This CDR3 contains 23 residues. The CDR3 coding sequence is TGTGCCAGCAATCCGGGACCGCTCCTCATACAATCCCTCGGTGGACCGAGCTCCTACGAGCAGTACTTC. It encodes CASNPGPLLIQSLGGPSSYEQYF.

This chain connects TRBV6-5 to TRBJ2-2, with 8 positions matching TRBD1. Trimming took 2 bases from V and 9 from J; bases not matched to a gene: 5. Germline V gene lookup returns CDR1 MNHEY and CDR2 SVGAGI. CDR3 length equals 14 residues. The CDR3 here is CASSYADRARELFF. CDR3 nucleotide sequence: TGTGCCAGCAGTTACGCGGACAGGGCCAGGGAGCTGTTTTTT.